Shown below are 17 T cell receptor beta chains from a single sample sequenced in a study of cytomegalovirus exposure and HLA in healthy donors. PCR was performed using 60 Vbeta and 13 Jbeta primers. TCRdb's copy holds only in-frame clones and misses some; the assay was immunoSEQ multiplex PCR. The listing records roughly 120,000 clones. Source material: PBMCs. Receptors originate from a man aged 18-30 years in good health and CMV-seronegative.

With regard to this clone: The sample contains more than one DNA sequence encoding this CDR3. CDR3 protein: CASSIPLGDRGANVLTF. The CDR3 DNA reads as TGTGCCAGCAGTATTCCCCTAGGGGATCGTGGGGCCAACGTCCTGACTTTC. The chain recombines TRBV28 with TRBJ2-6; tentative D call: TRBD1 (5 bases). The germline gives CDR1 MDHEN, CDR2 SYDVKM. The V and J ends lost 5 bases and 3 bases respectively, with 17 bases between them. The CDR3 spans 17 residues. The variable domain in full, with the rest retrieved from reference TRBV28 and TRBJ2-6, is DVKVTQSSRYLVKRTGEKVFLECVQDMDHENMFWYRQDPGLGLRLIYFSYDVKMKEKGDIPEGYSVSREKKERFSLILESASTNQTSMYLCASSIPLGDRGANVLTFGAGSRLTVL.

This chain connects TRBV4-1 to TRBJ1-2, with 8 bases fitting TRBD1. CDR1 is MGHRA, CDR2 YSYEKL, per germline. The J segment lost 2 bases and the V segment lost 5 bases, leaving 4 bases of the junction unmatched. The CDR3 consists of 14 residues. In DNA form, the CDR3 reads TGCGCCAGCAGCTTAAGACAGGGGAACTATGGCTACACCTTC. It translates to CASSLRQGNYGYTF.

The rearrangement links TRBV4-2 to TRBJ2-7; 9 positions match TRBD2. Losses at the gene ends were 4 bases for V and 3 bases for J; bases not matched to a gene: 7. This CDR3 spans 15 amino acids. CDR1 is LGHNA and CDR2 is YNFKEQ in the germline V gene. CDR3 nucleotides: TGTGCCAGCAGCCCCCCACCTAGCGGGAACTACGAGCAGTACTTC. Its translation: CASSPPPSGNYEQYF.

The rearrangement uses TRBV23-1 and TRBJ2-7; TRBD1 is a possible D gene (5 bases). TRBV23-1 is sorted into the ORF group, with uncertain function. V was cut by 0 bases and J by 5 bases, with 14 bases left in between. The CDR3 contains 15 residues. The CDR3 loop reads CASSQSAQGCHEQYF. DNA of the CDR3: TGCGCCAGCAGTCAATCTGCGCAGGGTTGCCACGAGCAGTACTTC.

This rearrangement joins TRBV20-1 to TRBJ2-7; D possibly corresponds to TRBD1 (6 bases). The V gene's germline CDR1 is DFQATT and CDR2 SNEGSKA (reference sequence). V shed 5 bases and J shed 4 bases, with 9 bases lying between them. CDR3 length: 11 residues. CDR3: CSAPQGYEQYF. The CDR3 DNA reads as TGCAGTGCTCCTCAGGGGTACGAGCAGTACTTC.

V usage is TRBV6-1 and J usage is TRBJ1-1; weak D call: TRBD1 (5 bases). Germline assignment: CDR1 MNHNS and CDR2 SASEGT. The CDR3 runs 13 residues. V was shortened by 6 bases and J by 5 bases, with 13 bases between the two germline ends. The DNA of the CDR3 is TGTGCCAGCAGAGAAAGGGGTTTTACTGAAGCTTTCTTT. Its translation is CASRERGFTEAFF.

The chain has TRBV18 and TRBJ1-1; TRBD1 is a possible D gene (6 bases). The germline V gene has CDR1 KGHSH and CDR2 LQKENI. The CDR3 totals 19 residues. With 4 bases removed from V and 0 bases from J, the gap between germline ends came to 24 bases. This chain's CDR3 is CASSLSLGGRQTVNTEAFF. Written as DNA, the CDR3 is TGTGCCAGCTCACTATCGCTGGGGGGGCGCCAAACTGTGAACACTGAAGCTTTCTTT.

The rearrangement joins TRBV11-3 to TRBJ2-3; a possible D gene is TRBD2 (5 bases). There are 15 residues in the CDR3. V lost 5 bases to trimming and J lost 1 base, with 13 bases between them. Germline CDR1 is SGHNT and CDR2 is YENEEA. CDR3 in DNA: TGTGCCAGCAGCCCCGAGGGTAGGGGCACAGATACGCAGTATTTT. It is translated as CASSPEGRGTDTQYF.

The gene calls are TRBV6-1 and TRBJ1-3; the D is unclear. V lost 0 bases and J lost 2, with 14 bases in between. The CDR3 spans 17 residues. Germline lookup yields CDR1 MNHNS and CDR2 SASEGT. The CDR3 reads CASSEAWRVHTGNTIYF. The CDR3 nucleotides read TGTGCCAGCAGTGAAGCCTGGCGGGTCCACACTGGAAACACCATATATTTT.

CDR3 DNA sequence: TGTGCCAGCACCGGGACAGGGATAGTATTAAGCACAGATACGCAGTATTTT. Translation: CASTGTGIVLSTDTQYF. This chain links TRBV28 with TRBJ2-3, with 9 positions matching TRBD1. The CDR3 loop spans 17 amino acids. With V trimmed by 7 bases and J by 0 bases, 11 bases remained unmatched. The germline V gene has CDR1 MDHEN and CDR2 SYDVKM.

This sequence joins TRBV6-5 and TRBJ1-1, with 11 bases aligning to TRBD1. V dropped 9 bases and J dropped 5; count of bases not matched to a gene: 11. This CDR3 spans 15 amino acids. Germline CDR1 and CDR2: MNHEY and SVGAGI. CDR3 coding DNA: TGTGCCAGTCGGGAGGACAGGGGGCTGAGGACTGAAGCTTTCTTT. Translation: CASREDRGLRTEAFF.

V gene TRBV6-1 combines with J gene TRBJ1-1, with D possibly matching TRBD1 (5 bases). The CDR3 sequence is 15 residues long. V was trimmed by 0 bases and J by 0 bases, leaving 8 bases between them. Germline lookup yields CDR1 MNHNS and CDR2 SASEGT. The CDR3: CASSEATGLNTEAFF. The CDR3 DNA reads as TGTGCCAGCAGTGAAGCAACAGGCCTGAACACTGAAGCTTTCTTT.

The chain recombines TRBV30 with TRBJ2-1; possibly TRBD2 for D (6 bases). From germline, CDR1 is GTSNPN and CDR2 SVGIG (reference sequence). The CDR3 contains 16 residues. The V gene lost 0 bases and the J gene lost 0 bases, with 12 bases spanning the gap. The CDR3 loop is CAWSVEGLHSYNEQFF. The DNA of the CDR3 is TGTGCCTGGAGTGTAGAGGGACTGCACTCCTACAATGAGCAGTTCTTC.

The chain combines TRBV5-1 with TRBJ1-1; a possible D gene is TRBD1 (6 bases). Per germline, CDR1 SGHRS and CDR2 YFSETQ. The V gene lost 0 bases and the J gene lost 4 bases, with 13 bases spanning the gap. This CDR3 has 15 amino acids. The CDR3 loop is CASSLVSGAVTEAFF. The CDR3 bases are TGCGCCAGCAGCTTGGTTTCAGGGGCGGTCACTGAAGCTTTCTTT.

The chain is built from TRBV10-1 and TRBJ1-3; the D gene is possibly TRBD1 (6 bases). This CDR3 spans 14 amino acids. Deletions cut 6 bases from V and 8 bases from J, with 17 bases between. CDR1 and CDR2 from the germline V gene are WNHNN and SYGVQD (reference sequence). The CDR3: CASRSGVNADTIYF. The CDR3 nucleotides are TGCGCCAGCAGATCAGGGGTAAACGCGGACACCATATATTTT.

The chain recombines TRBV19 with TRBJ2-1, with D possibly matching TRBD2 (5 bases). V shed 5 bases and J shed 1 base, with 12 bases lying between them. The CDR3 length is 15 residues. The V gene's germline CDR1 is LNHDA and CDR2 SQIVND (reference sequence). The CDR3 DNA reads as TGTGCCAGTAGTGTGGGCCCGGGGTCCTACAATGAGCAGTTCTTC. This codes for CASSVGPGSYNEQFF.

This rearrangement joins TRBV9 to TRBJ1-1; the D is unclear. Germline CDR1 and CDR2: SGDLS and YYNGEE. The V end lost 3 bases, the J end lost 2 bases, and 8 bases lay between the germline ends. The CDR3 length is 13 residues. CDR3 in DNA: TGTGCCAGCAGCGGTAGATATAACACTGAAGCTTTCTTT. It specifies CASSGRYNTEAFF.